This TCR beta chain was profiled in a study of control samples from healthy donors and cancer patients. The assay was immunoSEQ multiplex PCR, and TCRdb's table has in-frame clones only and misses some. The table includes about 60,000 clones, roughly 87% detected once. Of note for this clone: Distinct nucleotide sequences in the sample also encode this CDR3.

Trimming pared 0 bases from V and 6 bases from J, leaving 11 bases between. The CDR3 consists of 15 residues. CDR1 SNHLY and CDR2 FYNNEI come from the germline V gene. The chain couples TRBV2 to TRBJ2-2; a possible D gene is TRBD2 (6 bases). Material: blood. The TCR comes from a man aged 50-59 years in good health. CDR3 nucleotide sequence: TGTGCCAGCAGTGAAGCGCGGGGAGGTGCCGGGGAGCTGTTTTTT. This codes for CASSEARGGAGELFF.